The 18 T cell receptor beta chains given below trace back to one sample, sequenced in a study of human T cells and chemical hapten exposure. Via MiXCR, TCRdb re-called the RACE reads, giving one row per CDR3 protein. This table has some 340,000 distinct CDR3 sequences, around 7% appearing once. Specified time point: patch test 1, 2 weeks after DPC sensitization. Stated treatment: therapeutic diphenylcyclopropenone sensitization with weekly scalp DPC. The sample consisted of whole blood, taken in connection with sensitization to the hapten diphenylcyclopropenone (DPC). These receptors were collected from a woman aged 18-29 years with alopecia areata. Some clones in this sample may be carry-over from other donors' samples.

This chain joins TRBV5-1 and TRBJ2-1, with a weak D call TRBD2 (6 bases). V lost 4 bases and J lost 6, with 14 bases in between. The CDR3 totals 14 residues. Germline CDR1 and CDR2: SGHRS and YFSETQ. CDR3 amino acids: CASSPGDFVNEQFF. The CDR3 DNA is TGCGCCAGCAGCCCCGGGGACTTCGTCAATGAGCAGTTCTTC.

The gene calls are TRBV20-1 and TRBJ2-7; D may correspond to TRBD1 or TRBD2 (5 bases each). Trimming pared 4 bases from V and 3 bases from J, leaving 22 bases between. The length of the CDR3 is 16 residues. CDR1 and CDR2 (germline): DFQATT, SNEGSKA (reference sequence). CDR3 DNA sequence: TGCAGTGCTAAGGGGTCCGACCGGGGTACTATCTACGAGCAGTACTTC. It encodes CSAKGSDRGTIYEQYF.

This clonotype was detected ten times or more. The V call is TRBV12-3 or TRBV12-4, the J call TRBJ1-1; D gene ambiguous. The germline V and J ends were trimmed by 4 bases and 6 bases, with 15 bases remaining between them. The CDR3 sequence is 14 residues long. CDR3 loop: CASSSSPRGSEAFF. CDR3 DNA sequence: TGTGCCAGCAGTTCCTCACCTCGCGGGTCTGAAGCTTTCTTT.

Only a few counts were recorded for this clonotype. The V and J genes are TRBV29-1 and TRBJ1-2; no clear D gene. Trimming stripped 8 bases from V and 4 bases from J, with 14 bases between. Germline assignment: CDR1 SQVTM and CDR2 ANQGSEA. This CDR3 is 12 amino acids long. The CDR3: CSFRSRFYGYTF. The CDR3 DNA reads TGCAGCTTCCGCAGTCGATTCTATGGCTACACCTTC.

J is TRBJ2-7 and V is TRBV28; tentatively, D is TRBD1 or TRBD2 (5 bases each). CDR1 is MDHEN, CDR2 SYDVKM, per germline. Deletions cut 6 bases from V and 7 bases from J, with 16 bases between. This CDR3 spans 13 amino acids. CDR3 sequence reads: CASRMGPILEQYF. The DNA for the CDR3 is TGTGCCAGCAGGATGGGACCGATTCTGGAGCAGTACTTC.

This clonotype came up many times. The rearrangement links TRBV18 to TRBJ2-1; 8 bases are shared with TRBD2. CDR3 size: 17 residues. The germline V gene has CDR1 KGHSH and CDR2 LQKENI. V gave up 2 bases and J gave up 2 bases; unmatched junction bases: 8. CDR3 sequence (DNA): TGTGCCAGCTCACCAAGATTGGCGGGGGGAACCTACAATGAGCAGTTCTTC. Protein sequence: CASSPRLAGGTYNEQFF.

This clonotype was seen at least ten times. J is TRBJ2-1 and V is TRBV12-3 or TRBV12-4; D not resolved. The CDR3 sequence is 12 residues long. V lost 3 bases and J lost 5, with 5 bases in between. CDR3 sequence (DNA): TGTGCCAGCAGTTTCAAAGACAATGAGCAGTTCTTC. This sequence encodes CASSFKDNEQFF.

This clonotype was seen a handful of times. V is TRBV6-5 and J is TRBJ1-4, with D maybe TRBD1 (6 bases). CDR3 length: 12 residues. Germline CDR1 and CDR2: MNHEY and SVGAGI. Trimming stripped 6 bases from V and 8 bases from J, with 10 bases between. DNA for the CDR3: TGTGCCAGCAGACGTGGGACAGAAAAACTGTTTTTT. Protein product: CASRRGTEKLFF.

This clonotype was recorded at least ten times. The J gene is TRBJ2-4, the V gene TRBV13; 9 bases line up with TRBD1. This CDR3 comprises 14 residues. Germline lookup yields CDR1 PRHDT and CDR2 FYEKMQ (reference sequence). J gave up 7 bases and V 5 bases, and 6 bases lay outside the gene matches. The CDR3: CASSPGQGRNIQYF. CDR3 DNA sequence: TGTGCCAGCAGCCCCGGACAGGGGAGGAACATTCAGTACTTC.

This clonotype was recorded many times. The V call is TRBV7-3, the J call TRBJ2-2; possibly TRBD1 for D (5 bases). This CDR3 is 14 amino acids long. The V end lost 5 bases, the J end lost 0 bases, and 7 bases lay between the germline ends. Germline values: CDR1 SGHTA, CDR2 FQGTGA. This CDR3 is CASSEDTNTGELFF. In nucleotides, the CDR3 is TGTGCCAGCAGCGAGGACACGAACACCGGGGAGCTGTTTTTT.

This clonotype was counted at least ten times. The CDR3 loop is CASSFQGPYEQYF. CDR3 DNA sequence: TGTGCCAGCAGTTTCCAGGGTCCCTACGAGCAGTACTTC. This rearrangement joins TRBV27 to TRBJ2-7; possible D gene TRBD1, 5 bases. This CDR3 region has 13 residues. CDR1 and CDR2 (germline): MNHEY, SMNVEV (reference sequence). The V gene lost 3 bases and the J gene lost 2 bases, with 8 bases spanning the gap.

The chain is built from TRBV20-1 and TRBJ2-3; D perhaps matches TRBD1 (6 bases). The germline V and J ends were trimmed by 1 base and 6 bases, with 14 bases remaining between them. The V gene's germline CDR1 is DFQATT and CDR2 SNEGSKA (reference sequence). The CDR3 totals 14 residues. CDR3 in amino acids: CSARGTARGDTQYF. Here the CDR3 DNA reads TGCAGTGCTAGAGGGACAGCGCGAGGTGATACGCAGTATTTT.

V and J are TRBV7-2 and TRBJ1-1; D is uncertain. V was cut by 3 bases and J by 7 bases, with 15 bases left in between. Looked up from germline, CDR1 is SGHTA and CDR2 is FQGNSA. This CDR3 region has 14 residues. CDR3 in amino acids: CASSFDWTPDEAFF. CDR3 coding DNA: TGTGCCAGCAGCTTCGACTGGACCCCGGATGAAGCTTTCTTT.

This clonotype was counted a few times. The chain links TRBV29-1 to TRBJ1-3; 9 nucleotides match TRBD1. The V segment lost 2 bases and the J segment 3 bases; nucleotides outside the gene matches: 8. The CDR3 has 16 amino acids. Germline V gene data show CDR1 as SQVTM and CDR2 as ANQGSEA. The chain's CDR3 is CSVERIRDRVGNTIYF. In DNA form, the CDR3 reads TGCAGCGTTGAACGCATCCGGGACAGGGTTGGAAACACCATATATTTT.

The rearrangement links TRBV10-3 to TRBJ2-3; 8 nucleotides agree with TRBD2. The CDR3 extends over 11 amino acids. The germline CDR1 and CDR2 sequences are ENHRY and SYGVKD. V shed 6 bases, J shed 9 bases, and the junction held 2 bases outside the gene matches. The CDR3 bases are TGTGCCATCAGCTCGGGGGGGACGCAGTATTTT. This encodes CAISSGGTQYF.

This chain uses TRBV6-5 with TRBJ2-6; perhaps D is TRBD1 or TRBD2 (6 bases each). The CDR3 is 15 residues long. From germline, CDR1 is MNHEY and CDR2 SVGAGI. V dropped 10 bases and J dropped 1 base, with 14 bases sitting between them. Here the CDR3 reads CAIKKGGSGANVLTF. DNA of the CDR3: TGTGCCATCAAAAAGGGGGGATCTGGGGCCAACGTCCTGACTTTC.

This chain links TRBV6-6 with TRBJ2-3; 8 positions match TRBD1. The germline V gene has CDR1 MNHNY and CDR2 SVGAGI (reference sequence). V gave up 6 bases and J gave up 4 bases; unmatched junction bases: 0. There are 12 residues in the CDR3. The CDR3 loop reads CASRTGADTQYF. The CDR3 nucleotides read TGTGCCAGCAGGACAGGGGCAGATACGCAGTATTTT.

The rearrangement joins TRBV7-9 to TRBJ1-2; possible D gene TRBD1, 5 bases. Germline V lookup: CDR1 SEHNR, CDR2 FQNEAQ (reference sequence). V was clipped by 1 base and J by 6 bases, with 9 bases between them. This CDR3 region has 13 residues. CDR3 nucleotide sequence: TGTGCCAGCAGCTTAGATCAGGGTCATGGCTACACCTTC. The encoded protein is CASSLDQGHGYTF.